These 24 T cell receptor beta chains came from one sample sequenced in a study of cytomegalovirus exposure and HLA in healthy donors. Use of 60 Vbeta and 13 Jbeta primers characterized the PCR. TCRdb's copy holds only in-frame clones and misses some; the assay was immunoSEQ multiplex PCR. The sample records some 100,000 clones, about three quarters being singletons. What was sequenced was PBMCs. The receptors shown here come from a woman aged 40 to 55 in good health and CMV-seropositive.

The chain combines TRBV19 with TRBJ1-6; D is ambiguous. The CDR3 totals 12 residues. The germline CDR1 and CDR2 sequences are LNHDA and SQIVND (reference sequence). Trimming took off 4 bases at V and 10 bases at J, with 8 bases between the two ends. CDR3 amino acids: CASSNSVSPLHF. In nucleotides, the CDR3 is TGTGCCAGTAGTAATAGTGTGTCACCCCTCCACTTT.

The V and J genes are TRBV4-1 and TRBJ1-2, with D maybe TRBD1 (6 bases). The length of the CDR3 is 15 residues. Trimming pared 0 bases from V and 8 bases from J, leaving 16 bases between. Germline CDR1 reads MGHRA; CDR2 reads YSYEKL. In DNA form, the CDR3 reads TGCGCCAGCAGCCAAGATCTGGGCAGGGGCGACGGCTACACCTTC. Protein sequence: CASSQDLGRGDGYTF.

The rearrangement uses TRBV5-1 and TRBJ2-7; no clear D gene. CDR3 length equals 12 residues. Germline V gene sequence: CDR1 SGHRS, CDR2 YFSETQ. V dropped 0 bases and J dropped 4 bases, with 5 bases sitting between them. CDR3 DNA sequence: TGCGCCAGCAGCTTGGGCCAGTACGAGCAGTACTTC. Its protein is CASSLGQYEQYF.

This rearrangement joins TRBV30 to TRBJ1-1; maybe TRBD1 (5 bases). The germline CDR1 and CDR2 sequences are GTSNPN and SVGIG (reference sequence). V gave up 6 bases and J gave up 2 bases, with 13 bases separating them. The CDR3 sequence is 13 residues long. Here the CDR3 DNA reads TGTGCCTGCGCCCGACAGACAAACACTGAAGCTTTCTTT. This gives the protein CACARQTNTEAFF.

The chain combines TRBV4-1 with TRBJ1-6; D gene uncertain. The V gene's germline CDR1 is MGHRA and CDR2 YSYEKL. The CDR3 loop spans 15 amino acids. Between the trimmed V and J ends, which lost 5 bases and 10 bases, there was a span of 18 bases. In DNA, the CDR3 is TGCGCCAGCAGCATACAGCCGGCGGGAGGATCACCCCTCCACTTT. This encodes CASSIQPAGGSPLHF.

On this clone: The sample holds other DNA sequences that translate to the same CDR3. The chain joins TRBV9 to TRBJ1-3, with 8 bases fitting TRBD1. The germline gives CDR1 SGDLS, CDR2 YYNGEE. The CDR3 spans 16 residues. V shed 0 bases and J 4 bases; nucleotides not matched to a gene: 6. The CDR3 sequence: CASSVATGESGNTIYF. In nucleotides, the CDR3 is TGTGCCAGCAGCGTAGCGACAGGGGAGAGCGGAAACACCATATATTTT. Full variable domain (remainder filled in from reference TRBV9 and TRBJ1-3): DSGVTQTPKHLITATGQRVTLRCSPRSGDLSVYWYQQSLDQGLQFLIQYYNGEERAKGNILERFSAQQFPDLHSELNLSSLELGDSALYFCASSVATGESGNTIYFGEGSWLTVV.

The chain recombines TRBV11-2 with TRBJ1-1; D is unresolved. V lost 5 bases, J lost 1 base, and 14 bases lay in between. The germline V gene has CDR1 SGHAT and CDR2 FQNNGV. The CDR3 extends over 15 amino acids. CDR3 amino acids: CASSPTIAPNTEAFF. The CDR3 nucleotides are TGTGCCAGCAGCCCGACCATAGCCCCGAACACTGAAGCTTTCTTT.

The genes are TRBV18 and TRBJ1-2; 10 nucleotides match TRBD1. The length of the CDR3 is 15 residues. The V and J ends lost 1 base and 6 bases, in that order; junction bases with no gene match: 5. Germline V gives CDR1 KGHSH, CDR2 LQKENI. The DNA for the CDR3 is TGTGCCAGCTCACCACGGGGACAGGGGTTCCATGGCTACACCTTC. Amino acid sequence: CASSPRGQGFHGYTF.

The J gene is TRBJ1-6, the V gene TRBV7-7; D unresolved. The germline CDR1 and CDR2 sequences are SSHAT and FNYEAQ (reference sequence). The length of the CDR3 is 14 residues. Trimming pared 5 bases from V and 6 bases from J, leaving 11 bases between. Written as DNA, the CDR3 is TGTGCCAGCAGCGCGGGCGGTCCTAATTCACCCCTCCACTTT. Its translation: CASSAGGPNSPLHF.

The chain combines TRBV5-6 with TRBJ1-1; D remains unclear. The CDR3 is 14 amino acids. Trimming removed 0 bases at V and 1 base at J, with 7 bases between. Germline V gene sequence: CDR1 SGHDT, CDR2 YYEEEE. The CDR3 nucleotides are TGTGCCAGCAGCTTGGGGTACGGGAACACTGAAGCTTTCTTT. Encoded protein: CASSLGYGNTEAFF.

This chain connects TRBV27 to TRBJ2-1; 11 positions agree with TRBD2. After removal of 6 bases from V and 2 bases from J, the junction contained 9 bases not matched to a gene. Germline loops: CDR1 MNHEY, CDR2 SMNVEV (reference sequence). The CDR3 covers 17 residues. The CDR3 loop reads CASRLDSGGAAYNEQFF. CDR3 coding DNA: TGTGCCAGCAGACTCGATAGCGGGGGGGCGGCCTACAATGAGCAGTTCTTC.

The count of this clone is one. The chain couples TRBV10-3 to TRBJ1-4; TRBD1 might be the D (5 bases). The length of the CDR3 is 14 residues. Looked up from germline, CDR1 is ENHRY and CDR2 is SYGVKD. Between the trimmed V and J ends, which lost 3 bases and 6 bases, there was a span of 11 bases. The CDR3 DNA is TGTGCCATCAGTGACTCCAGGACATATGAAAAACTGTTTTTT. Translation: CAISDSRTYEKLFF.

The chain combines TRBV29-1 with TRBJ2-3, with TRBD1 matching 7 bases. Germline loops: CDR1 SQVTM, CDR2 ANQGSEA. CDR3 length: 13 amino acids. The J segment lost 2 bases and the V segment lost 6 bases, leaving 5 bases of the junction unmatched. In nucleotides, the CDR3 is TGCAGCGTACGACAGGGCCTCACAGATACGCAGTATTTT. This gives the protein CSVRQGLTDTQYF.

The gene calls are TRBV30 and TRBJ2-7; 13 nucleotides align to TRBD2. Germline assignment: CDR1 GTSNPN and CDR2 SVGIG (reference sequence). V shed 0 bases and J 5 bases; nucleotides not matched to a gene: 4. CDR3 size: 15 residues. The CDR3 reads CAWSVGTSGADEQYF. For the CDR3, the DNA is TGTGCCTGGAGTGTGGGGACTAGCGGGGCAGACGAGCAGTACTTC.

The rearrangement uses TRBV6-5 and TRBJ1-4; 7 positions agree with TRBD1. The germline V gene has CDR1 MNHEY and CDR2 SVGAGI. This CDR3 region has 13 residues. J gave up 10 bases and V 4 bases, and 6 bases lay outside the gene matches. The CDR3 is CASSSGGFGKLFF. The CDR3 DNA is TGTGCCAGCAGTTCAGGGGGTTTCGGAAAACTGTTTTTT.

The chain is built from TRBV5-1 and TRBJ1-1, with 7 bases that match TRBD1. CDR1 is SGHRS, CDR2 YFSETQ, per germline. Unmatched junction bases numbered 8, after V lost 4 bases and J lost 5 bases. The CDR3 sequence is 14 residues long. This chain's CDR3 is CASSPGQVRTEAFF. CDR3 nucleotides: TGCGCCAGCAGCCCCGGACAGGTGCGGACTGAAGCTTTCTTT.

V is TRBV9 and J is TRBJ1-2; tentatively, D is TRBD1 (5 bases). This CDR3 region has 16 residues. Germline CDR1 is SGDLS and CDR2 is YYNGEE. The ends were cut back, 0 bases at V and 9 bases at J, with 21 bases in the middle. This CDR3 reads CASSVVPEGQDSRYTF. CDR3 in DNA: TGTGCCAGCAGCGTAGTCCCGGAGGGGCAGGATAGTCGCTACACCTTC. Based on the CDR3 plus reference TRBV9 and TRBJ1-2, the full variable domain is DSGVTQTPKHLITATGQRVTLRCSPRSGDLSVYWYQQSLDQGLQFLIQYYNGEERAKGNILERFSAQQFPDLHSELNLSSLELGDSALYFCASSVVPEGQDSRYTFGSGTRLTVV.

The chain uses TRBV7-6 and TRBJ1-1, with 10 nucleotides matching TRBD1. The CDR3 has 14 residues. J was trimmed by 7 bases and V by 5 bases; bases with no gene match: 7. Looked up from germline, CDR1 is SGHVS and CDR2 is FNYEAQ. The CDR3 nucleotides read TGTGCCAGCAGCCCACGACAGGGGGCCTTTGAAGCTTTCTTT. Its translation is CASSPRQGAFEAFF. Full variable domain (remainder filled in from reference TRBV7-6 and TRBJ1-1): GAGVSQSPRYKVTKRGQDVALRCDPISGHVSLYWYRQALGQGPEFLTYFNYEAQQDKSGLPNDRFSAERPEGSISTLTIQRTEQRDSAMYRCASSPRQGAFEAFFGQGTRLTVV.

The chain combines TRBV5-1 with TRBJ1-1; D remains unclear. V was clipped by 4 bases and J by 2 bases, with 15 bases between them. CDR3 size: 15 residues. The V gene's germline CDR1 is SGHRS and CDR2 YFSETQ. This chain's CDR3 is CASSRFEQANTEAFF. Here the CDR3 DNA reads TGCGCCAGCAGCCGTTTTGAGCAAGCAAACACTGAAGCTTTCTTT.

V is TRBV19 and J is TRBJ1-1; 7 nucleotides agree with TRBD1. V lost 9 bases to trimming and J lost 1 base; unmatched junction nucleotides: 5. This CDR3 region has 13 residues. Looked up from germline, CDR1 is LNHDA and CDR2 is SQIVND (reference sequence). CDR3 amino acids: CASTRTGNTEAFF. CDR3 DNA: TGTGCCAGCACAAGGACAGGGAACACTGAAGCTTTCTTT.

Here the CDR3 reads CASSVAGTGGFETQYF. In nucleotides, the CDR3 is TGTGCCAGCAGCGTAGCCGGGACTGGAGGTTTTGAGACCCAGTACTTC. The chain is built from TRBV5-4 and TRBJ2-5; D is possibly TRBD2 (6 bases). Trimming stripped 4 bases from V and 5 bases from J, with 21 bases between. Germline V gives CDR1 SGHNT, CDR2 YYREEE (reference sequence). The CDR3 is 16 residues long. The full variable domain, completed using reference TRBV5-4 and TRBJ2-5, is ETGVTQSPTHLIKTRGQQVTLRCSSQSGHNTVSWYQQALGQGPQFIFQYYREEENGRGNFPPRFSGLQFPNYSSELNVNALELDDSALYLCASSVAGTGGFETQYFGPGTRLLVL.

This chain links TRBV18 with TRBJ1-1; 7 nucleotides line up with TRBD1. V was pared by 3 bases and J by 8 bases, with 3 bases of the junction left unmatched. The CDR3 totals 12 residues. CDR1 is KGHSH, CDR2 LQKENI, per germline. The CDR3 coding sequence is TGTGCCAGCTCACCTCGGACAGGCGAAGCTTTCTTT. As protein: CASSPRTGEAFF.

This sequence joins TRBV18 and TRBJ1-1; a possible D gene is TRBD1 (6 bases). With 5 bases removed from V and 5 bases from J, the gap between germline ends came to 12 bases. The CDR3 has 13 amino acids. Germline CDR1 is KGHSH and CDR2 is LQKENI. Here the CDR3 DNA reads TGTGCCAGCTCATCGAACAGGGATACTGAAGCTTTCTTT. This sequence encodes CASSSNRDTEAFF.

This clone came up a few times. The chain combines TRBV6-1 with TRBJ1-6; no reliable D call. Deletions cut 4 bases from V and 1 base from J, with 11 bases between. Germline assignment: CDR1 MNHNS and CDR2 SASEGT. The CDR3 totals 16 residues. This chain's CDR3 is CASSGLEASYNSPLHF. The CDR3 region has the DNA TGTGCCAGCAGTGGCCTAGAGGCGTCCTATAATTCACCCCTCCACTTT.